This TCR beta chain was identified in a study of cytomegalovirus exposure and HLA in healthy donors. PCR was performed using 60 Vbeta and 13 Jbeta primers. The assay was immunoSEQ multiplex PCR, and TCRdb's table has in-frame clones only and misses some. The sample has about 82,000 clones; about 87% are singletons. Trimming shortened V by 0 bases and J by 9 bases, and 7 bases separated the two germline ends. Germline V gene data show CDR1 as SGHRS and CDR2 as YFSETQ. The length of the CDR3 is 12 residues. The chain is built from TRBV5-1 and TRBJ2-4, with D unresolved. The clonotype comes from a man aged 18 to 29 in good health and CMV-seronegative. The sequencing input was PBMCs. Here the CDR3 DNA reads TGCGCCAGCAGCTTGGGCCCCGGCATTCAGTACTTC. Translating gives CASSLGPGIQYF.